The T cell receptor (beta chain) described here comes from a study of OX40 agonist ivuxolimab in advanced cancers. From germline, CDR1 is MDHEN and CDR2 SYDVKM. The CDR3 contains 14 residues. V gave up 5 bases and J gave up 7 bases, with 15 bases separating them. The assay was immunoSEQ multiplex PCR, and TCRdb's table has in-frame clones only and misses some. This repertoire shows 10,000 to 15,000 clones, roughly 80% found once; its top ten account for about 30%. The source of this sequence is an adult with an advanced solid tumor such as melanoma, head and neck, liver or kidney cancer. Sequenced here: CD4+ or CD8+ T cells sorted from blood, sampled in a trial of the OX40 agonist ivuxolimab. The V gene is TRBV28, the J gene TRBJ1-5, with a possible D match to TRBD1 (5 bases). Here the CDR3 reads CASSLTGLEQPQHF. The CDR3 coding sequence is TGTGCCAGCAGTCTTACAGGTTTGGAGCAGCCCCAGCATTTT.